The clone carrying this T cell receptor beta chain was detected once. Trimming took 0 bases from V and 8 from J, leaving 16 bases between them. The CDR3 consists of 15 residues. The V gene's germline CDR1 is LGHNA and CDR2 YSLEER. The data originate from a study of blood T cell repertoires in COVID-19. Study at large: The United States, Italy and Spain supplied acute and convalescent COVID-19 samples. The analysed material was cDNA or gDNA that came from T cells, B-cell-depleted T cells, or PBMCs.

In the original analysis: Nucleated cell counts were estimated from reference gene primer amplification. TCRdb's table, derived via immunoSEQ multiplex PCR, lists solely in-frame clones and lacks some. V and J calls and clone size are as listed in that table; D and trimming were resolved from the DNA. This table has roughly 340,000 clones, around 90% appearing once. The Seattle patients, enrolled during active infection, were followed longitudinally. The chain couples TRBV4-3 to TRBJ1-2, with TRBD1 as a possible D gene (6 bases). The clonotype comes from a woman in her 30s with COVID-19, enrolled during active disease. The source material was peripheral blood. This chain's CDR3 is CASSQEIGAGVGYTF. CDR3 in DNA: TGCGCCAGCAGCCAAGAGATAGGGGCAGGGGTGGGCTACACCTTC.